This T cell receptor (beta chain) was sequenced for a study of T cells expressing NK-cell markers. For each CDR3 protein, TCRdb gives one entry from its re-call of the 5' RACE reads, without DNA. Recorded for this sample: a few hundred thousand distinct CDR3 sequences. This CDR3 region has 16 residues. Germline CDR1 MGHRA, CDR2 YSYEKL. The J gene is TRBJ1-4, the V gene TRBV4-1; TCRdb designates TRBD1, a call that cannot be tested without DNA. Sequencing input: blood T cells: a sorted CD56 or NKG2C T cell subset, CD4+ or CD8+ T cells, or bulk PBMC T cells (not recorded which). The TCR originated in a woman aged 45-65 years in good health. The chain's CDR3 is CASSQAGGRVYEKLFF.